This TCR beta chain was captured by sequencing in a study of T-cell reconstitution after alpha-beta-depleted transplantation in children. Broader study findings: Surviving recipient T cells and thymic progenitors produced the high day-60 TCRbeta diversity seen in some patients. T-cell numbers and diversity, one year after transplant, stemmed largely from T cells that were newly produced. Expanded graft clones numbering several hundred reportedly gave rise to alpha-beta T cells about two months after transplant.

As to this clonotype: Its specificity is unknown.

Unique molecular identifiers were incorporated when the TCRbeta library was constructed. One entry per CDR3 protein results from TCRdb running MiXCR on the PCR reads. The profile covers about 400,000 distinct CDR3 sequences, with roughly 17% appearing a single time and 29% taken by the ten largest. The V and J ends lost 2 bases and 2 bases respectively, with 14 bases between them. This CDR3 is built from 16 residues. Source: PBMCs, mostly from graft donor cells, taken 360 days after TCRalphabeta/CD19-depleted stem cell transplant. V usage is TRBV12-3 or TRBV12-4 and J usage is TRBJ2-3, with D unresolved. The TCR sequence derives from a boy in the first two years of life who had a stem cell transplant for Wiskott-Aldrich syndrome, so the T cells may come from the graft donor. The CDR3 region is CASSLRAVISTDTQYF. CDR3 coding DNA: TGTGCCAGCAGTTTAAGAGCAGTCATTTCCACAGATACGCAGTATTTT.